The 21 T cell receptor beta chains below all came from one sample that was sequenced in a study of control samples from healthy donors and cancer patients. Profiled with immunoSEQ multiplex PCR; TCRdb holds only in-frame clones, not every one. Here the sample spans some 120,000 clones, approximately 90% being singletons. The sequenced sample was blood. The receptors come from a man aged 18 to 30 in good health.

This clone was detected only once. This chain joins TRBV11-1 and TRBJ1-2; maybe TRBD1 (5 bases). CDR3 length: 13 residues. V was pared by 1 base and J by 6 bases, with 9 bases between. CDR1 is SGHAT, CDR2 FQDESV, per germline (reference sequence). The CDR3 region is CASSLVSRDGYTF. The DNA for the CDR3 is TGTGCCAGCAGCTTAGTGTCCAGGGATGGCTACACCTTC.

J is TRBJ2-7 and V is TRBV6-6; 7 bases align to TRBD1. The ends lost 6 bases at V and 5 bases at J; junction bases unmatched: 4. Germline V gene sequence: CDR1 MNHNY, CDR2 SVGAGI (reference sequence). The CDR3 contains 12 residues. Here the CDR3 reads CASSFTGDEQYV. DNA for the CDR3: TGTGCCAGCAGCTTCACAGGGGACGAGCAGTACGTC.

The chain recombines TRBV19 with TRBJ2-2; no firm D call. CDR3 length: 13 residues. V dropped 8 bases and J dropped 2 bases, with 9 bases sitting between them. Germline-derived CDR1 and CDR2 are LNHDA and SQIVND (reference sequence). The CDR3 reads CASEGRNTGELFF. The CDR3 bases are TGTGCCAGTGAAGGCAGAAACACCGGGGAGCTGTTTTTT.

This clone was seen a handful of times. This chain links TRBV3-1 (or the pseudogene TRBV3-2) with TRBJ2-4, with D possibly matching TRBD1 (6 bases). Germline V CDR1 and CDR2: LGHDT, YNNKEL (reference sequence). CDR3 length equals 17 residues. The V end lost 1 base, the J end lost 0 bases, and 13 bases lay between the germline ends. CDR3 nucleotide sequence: TGTGCCAGCAGCCAAGGGGGACACGATCTAGCCAAAAACATTCAGTACTTC. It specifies CASSQGGHDLAKNIQYF.

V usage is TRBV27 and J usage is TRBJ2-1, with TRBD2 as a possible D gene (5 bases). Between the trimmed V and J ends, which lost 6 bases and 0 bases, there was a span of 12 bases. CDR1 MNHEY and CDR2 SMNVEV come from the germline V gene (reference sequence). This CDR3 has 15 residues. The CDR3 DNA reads TGTGCCAGCAGCTTCCTACTAGACTCCTACAATGAGCAGTTCTTC. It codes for CASSFLLDSYNEQFF.

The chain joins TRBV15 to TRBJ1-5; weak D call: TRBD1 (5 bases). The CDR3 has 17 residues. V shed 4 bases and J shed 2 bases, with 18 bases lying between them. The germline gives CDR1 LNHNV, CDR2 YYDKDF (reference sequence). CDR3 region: CATSTSVRGKGNQPQHF. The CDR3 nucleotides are TGTGCCACCAGCACCTCCGTCCGGGGGAAGGGCAATCAGCCCCAGCATTTT.

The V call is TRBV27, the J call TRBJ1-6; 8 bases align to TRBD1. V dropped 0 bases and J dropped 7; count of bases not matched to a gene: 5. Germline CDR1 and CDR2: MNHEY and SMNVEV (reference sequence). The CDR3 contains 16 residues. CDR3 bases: TGTGCCAGCAGTTTATCGCCGACAGGGGCAAATTCACCCCTCCACTTT. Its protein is CASSLSPTGANSPLHF.

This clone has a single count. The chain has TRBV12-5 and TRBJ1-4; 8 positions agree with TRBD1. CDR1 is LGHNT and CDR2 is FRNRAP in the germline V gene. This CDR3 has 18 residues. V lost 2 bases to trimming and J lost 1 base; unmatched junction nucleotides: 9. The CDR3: CASGLQGQGDRTNEKLFF. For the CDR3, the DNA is TGTGCTAGTGGTTTGCAAGGACAGGGAGATCGAACTAATGAAAAACTGTTTTTT.

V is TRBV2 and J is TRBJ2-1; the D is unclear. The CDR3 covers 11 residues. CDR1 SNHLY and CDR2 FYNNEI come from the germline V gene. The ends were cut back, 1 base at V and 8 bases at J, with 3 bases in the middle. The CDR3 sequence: CASSEGDEQFF. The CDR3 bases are TGTGCCAGCAGTGAAGGTGATGAGCAGTTCTTC.

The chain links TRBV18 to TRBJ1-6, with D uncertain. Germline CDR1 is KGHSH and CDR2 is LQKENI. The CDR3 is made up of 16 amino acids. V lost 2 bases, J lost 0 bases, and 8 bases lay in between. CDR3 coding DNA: TGTGCCAGCTCACCAAATCCGAGCTCCTATAATTCACCCCTCCACTTT. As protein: CASSPNPSSYNSPLHF.

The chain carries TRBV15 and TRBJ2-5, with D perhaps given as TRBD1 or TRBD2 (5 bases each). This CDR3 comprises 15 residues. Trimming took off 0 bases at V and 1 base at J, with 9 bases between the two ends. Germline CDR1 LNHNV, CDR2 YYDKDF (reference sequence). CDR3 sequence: CATSREVGTQETQYF. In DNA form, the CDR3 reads TGTGCCACCAGCAGAGAGGTGGGGACCCAAGAGACCCAGTACTTC.

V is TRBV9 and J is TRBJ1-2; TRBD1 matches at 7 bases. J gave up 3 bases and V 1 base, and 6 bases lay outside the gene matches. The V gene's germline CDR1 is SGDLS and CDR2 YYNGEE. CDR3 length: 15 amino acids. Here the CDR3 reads CASSVTGALDYGYTF. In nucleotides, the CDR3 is TGTGCCAGCAGCGTAACAGGGGCTTTGGACTATGGCTACACCTTC. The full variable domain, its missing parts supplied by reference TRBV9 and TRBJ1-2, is DSGVTQTPKHLITATGQRVTLRCSPRSGDLSVYWYQQSLDQGLQFLIQYYNGEERAKGNILERFSAQQFPDLHSELNLSSLELGDSALYFCASSVTGALDYGYTFGSGTRLTVV.

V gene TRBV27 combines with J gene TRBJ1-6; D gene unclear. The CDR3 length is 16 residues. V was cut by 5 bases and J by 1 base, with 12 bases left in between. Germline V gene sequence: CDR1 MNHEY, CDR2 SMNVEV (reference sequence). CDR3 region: CASSPWLASYNSPLHF. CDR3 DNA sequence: TGTGCCAGCAGTCCCTGGTTGGCGTCCTATAATTCACCCCTCCACTTT.

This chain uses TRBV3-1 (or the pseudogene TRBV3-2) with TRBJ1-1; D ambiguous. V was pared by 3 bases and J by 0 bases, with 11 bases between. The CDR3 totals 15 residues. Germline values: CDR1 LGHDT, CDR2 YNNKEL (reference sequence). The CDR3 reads CASSQQDGMNTEAFF. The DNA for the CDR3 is TGTGCCAGCAGCCAGCAGGACGGCATGAACACTGAAGCTTTCTTT.

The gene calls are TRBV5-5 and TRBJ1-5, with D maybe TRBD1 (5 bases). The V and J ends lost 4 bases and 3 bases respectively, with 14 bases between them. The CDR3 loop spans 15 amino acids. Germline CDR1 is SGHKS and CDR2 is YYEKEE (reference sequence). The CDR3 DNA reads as TGTGCCAGCAGCGCGAGCGGGGGGTTCAATCAGCCCCAGCATTTT. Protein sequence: CASSASGGFNQPQHF. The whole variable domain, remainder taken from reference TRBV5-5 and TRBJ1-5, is DAGVTQSPTHLIKTRGQQVTLRCSPISGHKSVSWYQQVLGQGPQFIFQYYEKEERGRGNFPDRFSARQFPNYSSELNVNALLLGDSALYLCASSASGGFNQPQHFGDGTRLSIL.

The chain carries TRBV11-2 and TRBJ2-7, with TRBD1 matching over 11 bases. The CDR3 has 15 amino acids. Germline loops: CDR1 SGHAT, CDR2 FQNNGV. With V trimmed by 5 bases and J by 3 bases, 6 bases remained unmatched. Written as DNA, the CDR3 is TGTGCCAGCAGCGCGACCGGGACAGGGGGCTACGAGCAGTACTTC. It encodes CASSATGTGGYEQYF. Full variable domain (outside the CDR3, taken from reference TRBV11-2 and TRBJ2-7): EAGVAQSPRYKIIEKRQSVAFWCNPISGHATLYWYQQILGQGPKLLIQFQNNGVVDDSQLPKDRFSAERLKGVDSTLKIQPAKLEDSAVYLCASSATGTGGYEQYFGPGTRLTVT.

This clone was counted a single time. The CDR3 loop reads CASSLVAGANTGELFF. The CDR3 DNA reads as TGCGCCAGCAGCTTAGTAGCGGGGGCGAACACCGGGGAGCTGTTTTTT. V and J are TRBV5-1 and TRBJ2-2; the match to TRBD2 covers 9 bases. This CDR3 has 16 residues. The germline CDR1 and CDR2 sequences are SGHRS and YFSETQ. J was trimmed by 0 bases and V by 2 bases; bases with no gene match: 2.

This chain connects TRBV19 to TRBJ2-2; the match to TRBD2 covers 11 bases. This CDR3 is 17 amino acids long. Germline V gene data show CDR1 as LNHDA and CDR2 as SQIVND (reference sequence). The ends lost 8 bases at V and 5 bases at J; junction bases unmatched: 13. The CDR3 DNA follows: TGTGCCAGTTGCCGACTAGCGGGAAAGGGTAGGACCGGGGAGCTGTTTTTT. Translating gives CASCRLAGKGRTGELFF.

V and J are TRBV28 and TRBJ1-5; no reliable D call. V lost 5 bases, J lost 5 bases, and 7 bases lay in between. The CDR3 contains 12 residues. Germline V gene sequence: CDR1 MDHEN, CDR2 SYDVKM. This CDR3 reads CASSPPYQPQHF. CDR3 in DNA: TGTGCCAGCAGTCCACCCTATCAGCCCCAGCATTTT.

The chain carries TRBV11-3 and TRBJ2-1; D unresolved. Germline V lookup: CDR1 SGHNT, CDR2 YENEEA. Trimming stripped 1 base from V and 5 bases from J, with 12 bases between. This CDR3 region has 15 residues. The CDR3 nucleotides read TGTGCCAGCAGCTTAGTCATGTCAGACAACAATGAGCAGTTCTTC. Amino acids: CASSLVMSDNNEQFF.

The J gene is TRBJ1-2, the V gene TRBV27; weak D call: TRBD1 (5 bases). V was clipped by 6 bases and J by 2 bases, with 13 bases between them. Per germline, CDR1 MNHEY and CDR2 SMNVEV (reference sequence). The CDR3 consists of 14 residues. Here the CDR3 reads CASRASGTNYGYTF. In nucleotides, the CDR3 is TGTGCCAGCAGAGCCTCCGGGACCAACTATGGCTACACCTTC.